The present T cell receptor beta chain was sequenced within a study of cytomegalovirus exposure and HLA in healthy donors. Study-wide results and caveats: Cytomegalovirus-associated status was assigned to about 170 TCR beta chains. It is likely that the observed cluster of highly shared sequence variants was a sequencing artifact. Across donors, most TCRs were seen rarely, yet some public ones were widespread. In vitro data verified a few CMV-associated chains as specific for CMV antigens.

With 60 Vbeta and 13 Jbeta primers, the PCR was carried out. Profiled with immunoSEQ multiplex PCR; TCRdb holds only in-frame clones, not every one. The repertoire has tens of thousands of clones, roughly 65% of them found once; the top ten carry 4% to 4.5%. The CDR3 covers 16 residues. Germline lookup yields CDR1 MNHNS and CDR2 SASEGT. V trimming: 0 bases; J trimming: 7 bases; junction bases outside the gene matches: 6. As concerns this clone: The antigen remains unidentified.

This clonotype originated in a male donor in good health and CMV-seropositive. Sample: PBMCs. V gene TRBV6-1 combines with J gene TRBJ2-7; 13 bases agree with TRBD2. CDR3 sequence reads: CASSEATSGGAGEQYF. Written as DNA, the CDR3 is TGTGCCAGCAGTGAAGCAACTAGCGGGGGGGCGGGTGAGCAGTACTTC.